The T cell receptor (beta chain) described here comes from a study of shared clonotypes between healthy human individuals. On this clone: Its specificity is not known.

From germline, CDR1 is WNHNN and CDR2 SYGVQD (reference sequence). There are 14 residues in the CDR3. Losses at the gene ends were 0 bases for V and 12 bases for J; bases not matched to a gene: 5. TCRdb's copy holds only in-frame clones and misses some; the assay was immunoSEQ multiplex PCR. The table includes about 2.4 million clones, around 90% detected once. General study results and limits: Only blood samples were collected, and tissue repertoires likely differ. The represented genetic and exposure-history diversity was limited by the small number of donors. Some naive CD4 clonotypes, 4% to 6%, turned up in common across a handful of donors.

The sequenced sample was naive CD4+ T cells sorted from blood. Noted subset: CD45RA+ positively selected. The genes are TRBV10-1 and TRBJ2-1, with TRBD2 matching over 10 bases. The source is a man younger than 35 in good health. The CDR3 is CASSESGTSAGQFF. The CDR3, as DNA: TGCGCCAGCAGTGAGTCTGGGACTAGCGCCGGGCAGTTCTTC.